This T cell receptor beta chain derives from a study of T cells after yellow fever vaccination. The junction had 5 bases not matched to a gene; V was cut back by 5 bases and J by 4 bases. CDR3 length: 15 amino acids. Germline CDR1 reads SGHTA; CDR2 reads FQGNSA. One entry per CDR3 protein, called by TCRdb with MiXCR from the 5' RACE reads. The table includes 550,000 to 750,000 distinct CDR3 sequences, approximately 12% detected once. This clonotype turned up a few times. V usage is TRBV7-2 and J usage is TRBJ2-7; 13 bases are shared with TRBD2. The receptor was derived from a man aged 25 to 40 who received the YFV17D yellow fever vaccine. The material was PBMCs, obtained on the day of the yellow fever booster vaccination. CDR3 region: CASSRTSGSYYEQYF. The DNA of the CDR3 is TGTGCCAGCAGCCGGACTAGCGGGAGTTATTACGAGCAGTACTTC.